One and the same sample provided the 32 T cell receptor beta chains below, sequenced in a study of T cells in Graves' hyperthyroidism and ophthalmopathy. Amplification targeted TCR beta CDR3 regions from RNA transcripts. HTBI primers were the set used in a first-round RT-PCR of the TCR CDR3. One entry per CDR3 protein results from TCRdb running MiXCR on the multiplex PCR reads. The sample yields around 350,000 distinct CDR3 sequences, over 12% seen once. Sequenced sample: blood. These receptors originate from a woman aged 60-70 years with Graves' ophthalmopathy.

This clonotype has a handful of counts. The V call is TRBV20-1, the J call TRBJ1-4; D remains ambiguous. V lost 4 bases and J 6 bases, leaving 6 bases between the germline ends. The CDR3 loop spans 11 amino acids. The germline gives CDR1 DFQATT, CDR2 SNEGSKA (reference sequence). CDR3 region: CSATSDEKLFF. The CDR3 DNA is TGCAGTGCTACTTCTGATGAAAAACTGTTTTTT.

Details on this clonotype: One end of the junction varies from germline; a read error may be responsible. The rearrangement links TRBV3-1 to TRBJ2-5, with D perhaps TRBD1 or TRBD2 (6 bases each). The germline V gene has CDR1 LGHDT and CDR2 YNNKEL (reference sequence). CDR3 length equals 14 residues. The CDR3 DNA is TGTGCCAGCAGTCAGGCTAGCGACCAGGGGACCCAGCACTTC. Its translation: CASSQASDQGTQHF.

This clonotype was seen repeatedly, ten times or more. The gene calls are TRBV4-1 and TRBJ1-5, with a weak D call TRBD1 (6 bases). V was clipped by 0 bases and J by 6 bases, with 12 bases between them. Germline V lookup: CDR1 MGHRA, CDR2 YSYEKL. The CDR3 is 15 residues long. CDR3 coding DNA: TGCGCCAGCAGCCAAGAAACAGGGTGGGGTCAGCCCCAGCATTTT. It specifies CASSQETGWGQPQHF.

A note on this clonotype: This sequence may be a read error, since a much larger clone differs from it by one base. V is TRBV20-1 and J is TRBJ2-7, with TRBD2 matching over 9 bases. Trimming cost V 0 bases and J 0 bases; bases outside gene matches: 12. Germline V gene sequence: CDR1 DFQATT, CDR2 SNEGSKA (reference sequence). This CDR3 is 18 amino acids long. CDR3 in DNA: TGCAGTGCTAGAGATCCACCAGCGGGAGGAGGGAGCTCCTACGAGCAGTACTTC. Protein sequence: CSARDPPAGGGSSYEQYF.

CDR3 amino acids: CASSEGPSGVKQYF. The DNA for the CDR3 is TGTGCCAGCAGTGAAGGGCCTAGCGGGGTTAAGCAGTATTTT. V gene TRBV6-1 combines with J gene TRBJ2-3; 9 bases map to TRBD2. CDR3 length: 14 residues. Germline lookup yields CDR1 MNHNS and CDR2 SASEGT. V trimming: 1 base; J trimming: 11 bases; junction bases outside the gene matches: 7.

The chain has TRBV19 and TRBJ1-5, with no clear D. With 5 bases removed from V and 3 bases from J, the gap between germline ends came to 11 bases. The CDR3 contains 14 residues. The germline CDR1 and CDR2 sequences are LNHDA and SQIVND (reference sequence). For the CDR3, the DNA is TGTGCCAGTAGTGTTAATGGGGACAATCAGCCCCAGCATTTT. It yields the protein CASSVNGDNQPQHF.

Many counts were recorded for this clonotype. The rearrangement links TRBV5-1 to TRBJ1-2, with D tentatively TRBD1 (6 bases). The germline V gene has CDR1 SGHRS and CDR2 YFSETQ. CDR3 length: 15 residues. Trimming cost V 0 bases and J 7 bases, with 16 bases left between them. The CDR3 protein is CASSLVDPGAGGYTF. The DNA of the CDR3 is TGCGCCAGCAGCTTGGTAGATCCAGGGGCTGGTGGCTACACCTTC.

This clonotype was seen repeatedly, ten times or more. This chain uses TRBV5-1 with TRBJ2-2; D perhaps matches TRBD2 (6 bases). Trimming took off 4 bases at V and 3 bases at J, with 13 bases between the two ends. Germline CDR1 SGHRS, CDR2 YFSETQ. The CDR3 is 15 residues long. In DNA form, the CDR3 reads TGCGCCAGCAGCATGGTAGCGGTCGACACCGGGGAGCTGTTTTTT. This encodes CASSMVAVDTGELFF.

This clonotype turned up a few times. This chain links TRBV15 with TRBJ1-1; 7 bases agree with TRBD1. Trimming cost V 9 bases and J 0 bases; bases outside gene matches: 4. From germline, CDR1 is LNHNV and CDR2 YYDKDF (reference sequence). This CDR3 comprises 13 residues. CDR3 DNA sequence: TGTGCCACGAGACAGGGATTGAACACTGAAGCTTTCTTT. This encodes CATRQGLNTEAFF.

This clonotype was recorded at least ten times. The V gene is TRBV11-2, the J gene TRBJ1-4; D gene ambiguous. The CDR3 sequence is 14 residues long. V dropped 5 bases and J dropped 5 bases, with 12 bases sitting between them. The germline CDR1 and CDR2 sequences are SGHAT and FQNNGV. CDR3 protein: CASSPGLENEKLFF. CDR3 coding DNA: TGTGCCAGCAGCCCCGGACTGGAAAATGAAAAACTGTTTTTT.

This clonotype was detected ten times or more. The genes are TRBV5-1 and TRBJ1-4; D possibly corresponds to TRBD1 (5 bases). Germline lookup yields CDR1 SGHRS and CDR2 YFSETQ. The CDR3 loop spans 14 amino acids. The ends were cut back, 0 bases at V and 8 bases at J, with 11 bases in the middle. The CDR3: CASSLESGNEKLFF. Here the CDR3 DNA reads TGCGCCAGCAGCTTGGAGTCAGGGAACGAAAAACTGTTTTTT.

This clonotype was picked up a small number of times. The rearrangement joins TRBV29-1 to TRBJ2-1; TRBD2 aligns across 11 bases. J gave up 10 bases and V 7 bases, and 9 bases lay outside the gene matches. Germline assignment: CDR1 SQVTM and CDR2 ANQGSEA. The length of the CDR3 is 13 residues. The CDR3 DNA reads as TGCAGCGCCGGACTAGCGGGCACGGGGGAGCAGTTCTTC. It encodes CSAGLAGTGEQFF.

This clonotype was counted a few times. V gene TRBV20-1 combines with J gene TRBJ2-1; 14 nucleotides align to TRBD2. CDR1 and CDR2 (germline): DFQATT, SNEGSKA (reference sequence). CDR3 size: 17 residues. After removal of 5 bases from V and 5 bases from J, the junction contained 11 bases not matched to a gene. CDR3 in DNA: TGCAGTGCTGTTCGACTAGCGGGAGGGCTTCGGAACAATGAGCAGTTCTTC. It codes for CSAVRLAGGLRNNEQFF.

This clonotype was recorded many times. The chain joins TRBV20-1 to TRBJ2-5; D possibly uses TRBD1 or TRBD2 (7 bases each). Between the trimmed V and J ends, which lost 5 bases and 5 bases, there was a span of 27 bases. This CDR3 has 17 amino acids. Germline-derived CDR1 and CDR2 are DFQATT and SNEGSKA (reference sequence). CDR3 amino acids: CSADTTSGEGALETQYF. Written as DNA, the CDR3 is TGCAGTGCTGACACTACCTCGGGGGAGGGGGCATTGGAGACCCAGTACTTC.

This clonotype has ten or more counts. The chain combines TRBV6-2 or TRBV6-3 with TRBJ2-1; 7 positions agree with TRBD2. J gave up 5 bases and V 6 bases, and 13 bases lay outside the gene matches. There are 16 residues in the CDR3. Per the germline V gene, CDR1 is MNHEY and CDR2 is SVGEGT. The CDR3 DNA sequence: TGTGCCAGCAGCCGACGACTAGCTGGCGCCCACAATGAGCAGTTCTTC. Its protein is CASSRRLAGAHNEQFF.

This clonotype was counted ten times or more. The genes are TRBV28 and TRBJ1-5; no reliable D call. The ends were cut back, 5 bases at V and 5 bases at J, with 13 bases in the middle. The germline V gene has CDR1 MDHEN and CDR2 SYDVKM. This CDR3 is built from 14 residues. CDR3 in amino acids: CASSPSRVDQPQHF. As DNA, the CDR3 is TGTGCCAGCAGTCCAAGTAGGGTCGATCAGCCCCAGCATTTT.

Many counts were recorded for this clonotype. V gene TRBV2 combines with J gene TRBJ2-1; 10 positions match TRBD1. Germline CDR1 reads SNHLY; CDR2 reads FYNNEI. V lost 6 bases to trimming and J lost 4 bases; unmatched junction nucleotides: 6. The CDR3 consists of 15 residues. This CDR3 is CASRLGTGEYNEQFF. The CDR3 DNA reads TGTGCCAGCAGGTTAGGGACAGGGGAGTACAATGAGCAGTTCTTC.

This clonotype was recorded at least ten times. This chain connects TRBV27 to TRBJ1-5, with a possible D match to TRBD1 (6 bases). The CDR3 loop spans 16 amino acids. Germline CDR1 and CDR2: MNHEY and SMNVEV (reference sequence). The germline V and J ends were trimmed by 5 bases and 3 bases, with 17 bases remaining between them. Written as DNA, the CDR3 is TGTGCCAGCAGTCTATGGGGTCCAGGGGACAATCAGCCCCAGCATTTT. It encodes CASSLWGPGDNQPQHF.

The CDR3: CASSAGGSGELFF. The CDR3 DNA sequence: TGTGCCAGCAGCGCAGGAGGGTCCGGGGAGCTGTTTTTT. This sequence joins TRBV9 and TRBJ2-2, with a tentative D call TRBD2 (6 bases). V was clipped by 3 bases and J by 6 bases, with 9 bases between them. The CDR3 spans 13 residues. CDR1 is SGDLS and CDR2 is YYNGEE in the germline V gene.

This clonotype appeared many times. The rearrangement uses TRBV5-1 and TRBJ2-3, with 11 bases matching TRBD2. The CDR3 spans 17 residues. The V and J ends lost 4 bases and 2 bases, in that order; junction bases with no gene match: 9. Germline V gene data show CDR1 as SGHRS and CDR2 as YFSETQ. CDR3 in amino acids: CASSPGTSGDFTDTQYF. Here the CDR3 DNA reads TGCGCCAGCAGCCCAGGGACTAGCGGAGATTTCACAGATACGCAGTATTTT.

This clonotype was detected a few times. The chain is built from TRBV20-1 and TRBJ2-5; 10 nucleotides line up with TRBD2. Germline-derived CDR1 and CDR2 are DFQATT and SNEGSKA (reference sequence). V shed 6 bases and J 2 bases; nucleotides not matched to a gene: 9. CDR3 size: 15 residues. The CDR3, as DNA: TGCAGTGCAACCTACCTAGCGGGAGATCAAGAGACCCAGTACTTC. As protein: CSATYLAGDQETQYF.

This clonotype was seen ten or more times. The rearrangement links TRBV12-3 or TRBV12-4 to TRBJ2-1; D gene uncertain. V shed 9 bases and J shed 7 bases, with 16 bases lying between them. This CDR3 has 13 residues. The CDR3 nucleotides are TGTGCCAGTCAAAACAGCCCCTTAAATGAGCAGTTCTTC. Translating it yields CASQNSPLNEQFF.

In this sample, this clonotype turned up many times. V and J are TRBV29-1 and TRBJ2-1; 7 positions match TRBD1. Germline V lookup: CDR1 SQVTM, CDR2 ANQGSEA. Losses at the gene ends were 4 bases for V and 7 bases for J; bases not matched to a gene: 4. The CDR3 contains 12 residues. CDR3 amino acids: CSVVAGGNEQFF. The CDR3 coding sequence is TGCAGCGTTGTGGCAGGGGGTAATGAGCAGTTCTTC.

V and J are TRBV6-1 and TRBJ2-5, with 7 bases fitting TRBD2. The germline V gene has CDR1 MNHNS and CDR2 SASEGT. The CDR3 runs to 16 residues. V trimming: 6 bases; J trimming: 4 bases; junction bases outside the gene matches: 14. In DNA form, the CDR3 reads TGTGCCAGCAGCCGCCCATCGCGCGGGAGTGCAGAGACCCAGTACTTC. It specifies CASSRPSRGSAETQYF.

The rearrangement joins TRBV7-8 to TRBJ2-1; 9 bases line up with TRBD2. The V segment lost 4 bases and the J segment 5 bases; nucleotides outside the gene matches: 6. This CDR3 contains 15 residues. In germline, CDR1 is SGHVS, CDR2 FQNEAQ. The CDR3 bases are TGTGCCAGCAGCTCCCCTAGCGGGACCCACAATGAGCAGTTCTTC. It codes for CASSSPSGTHNEQFF.

The genes are TRBV19 and TRBJ2-1; D gene unclear. V was pared by 3 bases and J by 12 bases, with 12 bases between. This CDR3 spans 12 amino acids. The germline V gene encodes CDR1 LNHDA and CDR2 SQIVND (reference sequence). CDR3 DNA sequence: TGTGCCAGTAGTATGACTGACGGCGGGCAGTTCTTC. This encodes CASSMTDGGQFF.

This clonotype occurred a few times. This chain uses TRBV29-1 with TRBJ2-5; 9 bases map to TRBD2. J gave up 5 bases and V 6 bases, and 4 bases lay outside the gene matches. Germline V gene lookup returns CDR1 SQVTM and CDR2 ANQGSEA. CDR3 length equals 12 residues. The CDR3, as DNA: TGCAGCGTGGGACTAGCCGCGGAGACCCAGTACTTC. It encodes CSVGLAAETQYF.

At least ten counts were recorded for this clonotype. The V call is TRBV3-1, the J call TRBJ1-5; 9 positions agree with TRBD1. Losses at the gene ends were 2 bases for V and 3 bases for J; bases not matched to a gene: 5. Germline V lookup: CDR1 LGHDT, CDR2 YNNKEL (reference sequence). This CDR3 is built from 16 residues. CDR3 residues: CASSQSGTGLNQPQHF. The CDR3 DNA follows: TGTGCCAGCAGCCAATCCGGGACAGGGCTCAATCAGCCCCAGCATTTT. The full variable domain, completed using reference TRBV3-1 and TRBJ1-5, is DTAVSQTPKYLVTQMGNDKSIKCEQNLGHDTMYWYKQDSKKFLKIMFSYNNKELIINETVPNRFSPKSPDKAHLNLHINSLELGDSAVYFCASSQSGTGLNQPQHFGDGTRLSIL.

This clonotype has a count of ten or more. J is TRBJ2-3 and V is TRBV20-1; D not certain. This CDR3 contains 16 residues. From germline, CDR1 is DFQATT and CDR2 SNEGSKA (reference sequence). Here the CDR3 reads CSYRTREPAATDTQYF. CDR3 coding DNA: TGCAGCTATAGGACCAGAGAACCCGCGGCCACAGATACGCAGTATTTT.

This clonotype occurred many times. The chain has TRBV3-1 and TRBJ2-1; 9 bases line up with TRBD2. This CDR3 region has 16 residues. V dropped 6 bases and J dropped 6; count of bases not matched to a gene: 12. The germline CDR1 and CDR2 sequences are LGHDT and YNNKEL (reference sequence). CDR3 bases: TGTGCCAGCAGTCCCGCTGGCGGGAGGGCCCTCAATGAGCAGTTCTTC. It encodes CASSPAGGRALNEQFF.

This clonotype was counted a few times. This chain links TRBV2 with TRBJ2-3, with 8 bases that match TRBD1. The CDR3 has 13 residues. V trimming: 5 bases; J trimming: 5 bases; junction bases outside the gene matches: 3. The germline CDR1 and CDR2 sequences are SNHLY and FYNNEI. CDR3 residues: CASSQGAGDTQYF. CDR3 nucleotide sequence: TGTGCCAGCAGTCAGGGGGCCGGAGATACGCAGTATTTT.

The chain couples TRBV2 to TRBJ1-6, with 7 bases matching TRBD1. Germline CDR1 SNHLY, CDR2 FYNNEI. V gave up 5 bases and J gave up 3 bases; unmatched junction bases: 4. The CDR3 is made up of 15 amino acids. Here the CDR3 reads CASSSGQSYNSPLHF. The CDR3 DNA sequence: TGTGCCAGCAGTTCGGGACAGAGCTATAATTCACCCCTCCACTTT.